The rows below give T cell receptor beta chains drawn from one sample of a study of T cell repertoires in cytomegalovirus infection. No antigen has been assigned to these receptors. One entry per CDR3 protein results from TCRdb running MiXCR on the reads. The data show about 890,000 distinct CDR3 sequences, around 30% seen once. The sample in question was cultured CD8+ T cells from PBMCs, obtained from culture after CMV antigen stimulation. The receptors were gathered from a human donor in good health (CMV status not recorded). Some clones in this sample may be carry-over from other donors' samples. CDR3s include the opening cysteine and the closing phenylalanine or tryptophan. Fields, in order: CDR3 length, clone size, D gene, J gene, V gene, CDR3 protein, CDR3 DNA. A D gene is named only where the DNA matches it firmly. Size is stated for part of the rows, as once, few or many counts, or as a class when the clone is expanded.

>13|.|.|TRBJ2-2|TRBV7-7
CASSLVPLGELFF
TGTGCTAGCAGCTTAGTGCCCTTAGGCGAGCTGTTTTTT
>15|.|.|TRBJ2-2|TRBV5-6
CASSLIQRLTGELFF
TGTGCCAGCAGCTTGATCCAGCGATTAACCGGGGAGCTGTTTTTT
>13|many|.|TRBJ2-5|TRBV6-5
CASSLEGSETQYF
TGTGCCAGCAGTTTGGAGGGGTCCGAGACCCAGTACTTC
>14|.|TRBD2|TRBJ2-3|TRBV2
CASLLAGVKDTQYF
TGTGCCAGTTTACTAGCGGGGGTTAAAGATACGCAGTATTTT
>14|.|.|TRBJ1-1|TRBV7-9
CASSWDTSNTEAFF
TGTGCCAGCAGCTGGGACACGTCGAACACTGAAGCTTTCTTT
>15|.|.|TRBJ2-3|TRBV9
CASSGNRGLTDTQYF
TGTGCCAGCAGCGGAAACCGGGGACTCACAGATACGCAGTATTTT
>16|.|TRBD1|TRBJ2-1|TRBV6-1
CASSEGFAGTGSEQFF
TGTGCCAGCAGTGAAGGATTTGCCGGGACAGGGTCTGAGCAGTTCTTC
>16|.|.|TRBJ2-1|TRBV7-6
CVSSTSPPDPYNEQFF
TGTGTCAGCAGCACTTCACCCCCGGACCCGTACAATGAGCAGTTCTTC
>15|once|TRBD1|TRBJ1-5|TRBV19
CASSIDRGQGQPQHF
TGTGCCAGTAGTATAGATCGCGGACAGGGCCAGCCCCAGCATTTT
>15|.|.|TRBJ1-4|TRBV7-9
CASSRSEGANEKLFF
TGTGCCAGCAGCCGTTCCGAGGGAGCTAATGAAAAACTGTTTTTT
>13|.|.|TRBJ1-2|TRBV4-1
CASSPANRVGYTF
TGCGCCAGCAGCCCCGCAAACAGGGTCGGCTACACCTTC
>14|.|TRBD1|TRBJ1-2|TRBV12-3/TRBV12-4
CASSSDRVVGGYTF
TGTGCCAGCAGTTCAGACAGGGTCGTTGGTGGCTACACCTTC
>13|.|.|TRBJ1-1|TRBV18
CASSPSGDTEAFF
TGTGCCAGTTCTCCCTCCGGCGACACTGAAGCTTTCTTT
>15|.|.|TRBJ2-3|TRBV27
CASSLRGGGLDTQYF
TGTGCCAGCAGTTTAAGAGGCGGCGGCTTAGATACGCAGTATTTT
>13|.|.|TRBJ1-2|TRBV7-6
CASSLDWSTRVTF
TGTGCCAGCAGCTTAGATTGGTCAACCCGAGTCACCTTC
>13|few|.|TRBJ2-7|TRBV6-6
CASSPGRIAEQYF
TGTGCCAGCAGTCCCGGACGGATAGCGGAGCAGTACTTC
>15|.|TRBD1|TRBJ2-1|TRBV29-1
CSVLYAGTGEYEQFF
TGCAGCGTTCTTTACGCCGGGACAGGGGAATATGAGCAGTTCTTC
>12|many|.|TRBJ1-5|TRBV7-9
CASSPIPGPQHF
TGTGCCAGCAGTCCTATACCGGGACCACAGCATTTT
>16|few|TRBD1|TRBJ1-5|TRBV12-3/TRBV12-4
CASRGGGAGGWQPQHF
TGTGCCAGCAGGGGGGGTGGGGCAGGGGGCTGGCAGCCCCAGCATTTT
>14|.|.|TRBJ2-1|TRBV4-1
CASSQDHWANEQFF
TGCGCCAGCAGCCAAGATCATTGGGCTAATGAGCAGTTCTTC
>15|.|.|TRBJ1-5|TRBV7-9
CASSSGAGSNQPQHF
TGTGCCAGCAGCTCCGGGGCAGGTAGCAATCAGCCCCAGCATTTT
>16|.|TRBD1|TRBJ2-2|TRBV28
CASSLPGTGNTGELFF
TGTGCCAGCAGTTTACCCGGGACAGGGAACACCGGGGAGCTGTTTTTT
>13|.|.|TRBJ1-3|TRBV24-1
CATSDLPGNTIYF
TGTGCCACCAGTGATTTGCCTGGAAACACCATATATTTT
>14|.|.|TRBJ1-4|TRBV7-9
CASSLEGGVGKLFF
TGTGCCAGCAGCCTGGAGGGGGGGGTCGGAAAACTGTTTTTT
>14|.|.|TRBJ2-3|TRBV7-6
CASSPRDPTDTQYF
TGTGCCAGCAGCCCGCGGGACCCTACAGATACGCAGTATTTT